One sample yielded the 15 T cell receptor beta chains listed below, sequenced in a study of graft-versus-host responses after intestinal transplantation. Profiled with immunoSEQ multiplex PCR; TCRdb holds only in-frame clones, not every one. The sample lists around 76,000 clones; roughly 94% were seen once. No antigen has been identified for these receptors. The material sequenced was unstimulated CD8+ T cells sorted from spleen or lymph node cells, taken before intestinal transplant. The source of these receptors is a human donor who received an intestinal transplant.

This chain uses TRBV27 with TRBJ1-5; the match to TRBD1 covers 9 bases. V lost 8 bases, J lost 3 bases, and 20 bases stayed unmatched. Germline assignment: CDR1 MNHEY and CDR2 SMNVEV (reference sequence). CDR3 size: 19 residues. CDR3 sequence (DNA): TGTGCCAGCGGGAAAATCGGACAGGGGCCTGAGGCTGACAATCAGCCCCAGCATTTT. Translating gives CASGKIGQGPEADNQPQHF.

The rearrangement uses TRBV29-1 and TRBJ2-4, with D possibly TRBD1 on 6 matching bases. The length of the CDR3 is 12 residues. V lost 2 bases and J 7 bases, leaving 9 bases between the germline ends. Germline V gene lookup returns CDR1 SQVTM and CDR2 ANQGSEA. CDR3 in DNA: TGCAGCGTTGAAACAGGGAGTAACATTCAGTACTTC. This gives the protein CSVETGSNIQYF.

This clone was counted a single time. The V gene is TRBV6-6, the J gene TRBJ2-1; TRBD1 matches at 7 bases. Germline V gene sequence: CDR1 MNHNY, CDR2 SVGAGI (reference sequence). V was pared by 5 bases and J by 5 bases, with 9 bases of the junction left unmatched. The CDR3 has 15 amino acids. The CDR3 nucleotides are TGTGCCAGCAGTCCGGCCGACAGGGTCGACAATGAGCAGTTCTTC. Translation gives CASSPADRVDNEQFF.

J is TRBJ2-7 and V is TRBV29-1; the match to TRBD2 covers 7 bases. This CDR3 contains 15 residues. The V and J ends lost 6 bases and 6 bases, in that order; junction bases with no gene match: 17. CDR1 is SQVTM, CDR2 ANQGSEA, per germline. The CDR3 is CSVDTGNTGGGEQYF. In nucleotides, the CDR3 is TGCAGCGTCGATACAGGTAATACGGGAGGAGGCGAGCAGTACTTC.

This chain uses TRBV28 with TRBJ1-6, with D possibly being TRBD1 (6 bases). CDR3 length equals 14 residues. V was pared by 2 bases and J by 5 bases, with 7 bases between. Germline V gene data show CDR1 as MDHEN and CDR2 as SYDVKM. CDR3 DNA: TGTGCCAGCAGTTTACAGGGGAATAATTCACCCCTCCACTTT. It yields the protein CASSLQGNNSPLHF.

This chain connects TRBV28 to TRBJ2-1; 9 positions agree with TRBD1. The germline gives CDR1 MDHEN, CDR2 SYDVKM. This CDR3 has 14 amino acids. The ends lost 3 bases at V and 10 bases at J; junction bases unmatched: 7. The CDR3 spells CASSFGTGSGEQFF. The CDR3 DNA follows: TGTGCCAGCAGTTTTGGGACAGGGAGTGGGGAGCAGTTCTTC. Full variable domain (rest looked up from reference TRBV28 and TRBJ2-1): DVKVTQSSRYLVKRTGEKVFLECVQDMDHENMFWYRQDPGLGLRLIYFSYDVKMKEKGDIPEGYSVSREKKERFSLILESASTNQTSMYLCASSFGTGSGEQFFGPGTRLTVL.

The chain couples TRBV5-1 to TRBJ2-2; 9 bases map to TRBD1. With 3 bases clipped from V and 6 bases from J, the junction kept 3 bases outside the gene matches. Germline V gives CDR1 SGHRS, CDR2 YFSETQ. CDR3 length: 14 residues. The CDR3 DNA reads TGCGCCAGCAGCTCGGGACAGGGATCCGGGGAGCTGTTTTTT. Encoded protein: CASSSGQGSGELFF.

The V and J genes are TRBV6-5 and TRBJ1-2; a possible D gene is TRBD1 (5 bases). The CDR3 is 14 amino acids. CDR1 and CDR2 (germline): MNHEY, SVGAGI. V lost 6 bases and J 7 bases, leaving 18 bases between the germline ends. The CDR3 nucleotides read TGTGCCAGCAGACTAGGGGTTTGGAAAAGTGGCTACACCTTC. Translation gives CASRLGVWKSGYTF.

V is TRBV19 and J is TRBJ2-6, with D uncertain. Trimming left V 1 base short and J 2 bases short, with 9 bases between. The CDR3 runs 16 residues. In germline, CDR1 is LNHDA, CDR2 SQIVND (reference sequence). The CDR3 DNA reads TGTGCCAGTAGTATAGGAGGTAACACTGGGGCCAACGTCCTGACTTTC. Translation: CASSIGGNTGANVLTF.

J is TRBJ2-1 and V is TRBV19, with D possibly TRBD1 on 5 matching bases. The CDR3 extends over 21 amino acids. Germline V CDR1 and CDR2: LNHDA, SQIVND (reference sequence). V was trimmed by 0 bases and J by 0 bases, leaving 24 bases between them. This CDR3 is CASSIDPDRLPPPSSYNEQFF. The CDR3, as DNA: TGTGCCAGTAGTATAGACCCCGACAGATTACCACCCCCGAGCTCCTACAATGAGCAGTTCTTC. Looking up the rest from reference TRBV19 and TRBJ2-1 gives the full variable domain: DGGITQSPKYLFRKEGQNVTLSCEQNLNHDAMYWYRQDPGQGLRLIYYSQIVNDFQKGDIAEGYSVSREKKESFPLTVTSAQKNPTAFYLCASSIDPDRLPPPSSYNEQFFGPGTRLTVL.

The chain carries TRBV5-1 and TRBJ2-1, with 11 bases that match TRBD2. The CDR3 runs 15 residues. Germline V gene data show CDR1 as SGHRS and CDR2 as YFSETQ. V lost 4 bases to trimming and J lost 6 bases; unmatched junction nucleotides: 6. CDR3 in amino acids: CASSTGTSGFNEQFF. DNA of the CDR3: TGCGCCAGCAGCACCGGGACTAGCGGCTTCAATGAGCAGTTCTTC.

The chain carries TRBV6-6 and TRBJ2-7, with a weak D call TRBD2 (6 bases). This CDR3 spans 15 amino acids. V was shortened by 2 bases and J by 3 bases, with 14 bases between the two germline ends. Per the germline V gene, CDR1 is MNHNY and CDR2 is SVGAGI (reference sequence). CDR3 amino acids: CASSYGSGDGYEQYF. DNA for the CDR3: TGTGCCAGCAGTTACGGTTCGGGGGATGGCTACGAGCAGTACTTC.

The chain carries TRBV4-1 and TRBJ1-2; D is ambiguous. V gave up 4 bases and J gave up 4 bases, with 25 bases separating them. The CDR3 has 18 residues. The germline gives CDR1 MGHRA, CDR2 YSYEKL. The DNA for the CDR3 is TGCGCCAGCAGCCCCCTCTTCGAGAACAGATTTCTGAGCTATGGCTACACCTTC. Translation: CASSPLFENRFLSYGYTF.

The V call is TRBV9, the J call TRBJ2-5, with D unresolved. CDR1 and CDR2 (germline): SGDLS, YYNGEE. The length of the CDR3 is 13 residues. V was clipped by 2 bases and J by 4 bases, with 9 bases between them. The CDR3 DNA reads TGTGCCAGCAGCGTCGAGCTCGTAGAGACCCAGTACTTC. Translation: CASSVELVETQYF.

This rearrangement joins TRBV5-1 to TRBJ2-1, with TRBD2 as a possible D gene (5 bases). The V gene lost 4 bases and the J gene lost 4 bases, with 15 bases spanning the gap. This CDR3 has 15 amino acids. Germline V gene sequence: CDR1 SGHRS, CDR2 YFSETQ. CDR3 protein: CASSRWLADYNEQFF. CDR3 coding DNA: TGCGCCAGCAGCCGTTGGCTAGCCGATTACAATGAGCAGTTCTTC.